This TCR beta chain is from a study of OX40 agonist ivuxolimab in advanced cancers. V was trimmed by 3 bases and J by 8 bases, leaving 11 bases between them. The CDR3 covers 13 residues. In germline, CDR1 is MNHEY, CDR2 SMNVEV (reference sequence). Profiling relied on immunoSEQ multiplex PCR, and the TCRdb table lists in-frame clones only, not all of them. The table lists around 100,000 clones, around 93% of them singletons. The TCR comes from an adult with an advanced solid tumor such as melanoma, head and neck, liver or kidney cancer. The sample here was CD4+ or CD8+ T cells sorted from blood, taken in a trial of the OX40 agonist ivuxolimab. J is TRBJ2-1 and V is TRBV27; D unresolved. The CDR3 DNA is TGTGCCAGCAGTTTGTTAGGTCTGGATGAGCAGTTCTTC. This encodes CASSLLGLDEQFF.